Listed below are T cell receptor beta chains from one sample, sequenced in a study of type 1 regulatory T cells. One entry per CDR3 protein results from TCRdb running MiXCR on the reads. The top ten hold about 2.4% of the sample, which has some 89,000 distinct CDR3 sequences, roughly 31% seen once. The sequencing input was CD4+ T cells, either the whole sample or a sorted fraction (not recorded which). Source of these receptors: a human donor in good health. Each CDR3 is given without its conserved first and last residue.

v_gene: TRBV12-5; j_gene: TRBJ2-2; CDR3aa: ASGTPGLGELF
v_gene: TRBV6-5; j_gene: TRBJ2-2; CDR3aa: ASSSPGGQVISNTGELF
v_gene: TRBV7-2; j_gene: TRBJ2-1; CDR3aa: ASSLARPGNNEQF
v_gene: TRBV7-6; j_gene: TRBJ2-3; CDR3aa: ASSLGPSGTDTQY
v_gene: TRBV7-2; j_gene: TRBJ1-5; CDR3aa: ASSLGVQPQH
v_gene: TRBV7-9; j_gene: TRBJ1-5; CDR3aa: ASSVQGVAQH
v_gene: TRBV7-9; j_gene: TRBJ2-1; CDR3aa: ASSLVGGRSYNEQF
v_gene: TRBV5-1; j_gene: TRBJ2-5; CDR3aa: ASSRQGDQETQY
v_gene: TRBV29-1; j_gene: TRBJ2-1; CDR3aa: SVESGRPQF
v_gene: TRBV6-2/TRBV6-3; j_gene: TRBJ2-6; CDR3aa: ASSNRSGASVLT
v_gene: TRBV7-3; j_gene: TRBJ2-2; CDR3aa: ASERRRGAGELF
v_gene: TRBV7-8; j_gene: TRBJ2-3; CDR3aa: ASSLTSLDTQY
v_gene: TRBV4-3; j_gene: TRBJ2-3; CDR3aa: ASSQITRDTQY
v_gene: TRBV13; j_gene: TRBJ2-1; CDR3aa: ASSSSGRLYNEQF
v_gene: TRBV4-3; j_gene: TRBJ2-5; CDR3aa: ASSQEGGSGQETQY
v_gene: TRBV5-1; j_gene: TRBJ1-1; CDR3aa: ASSLAVGRVNAF
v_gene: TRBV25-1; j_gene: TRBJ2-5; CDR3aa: ASSVAGVGETQY
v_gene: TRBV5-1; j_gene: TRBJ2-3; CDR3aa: ASSLGPVTPTDTQY
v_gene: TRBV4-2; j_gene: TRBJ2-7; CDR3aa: ASSQVGVVGYEQY
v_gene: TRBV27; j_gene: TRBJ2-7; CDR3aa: ASSQPGLGYEQY